This T cell receptor beta chain was identified in a study of siplizumab effects on memory and regulatory T cells. The V gene's germline CDR1 is SGHDT and CDR2 YYEEEE. This CDR3 is 13 amino acids long. With V trimmed by 4 bases and J by 10 bases, 8 bases remained unmatched. As for this clone: The target antigen is unknown.

General study findings and limits: Unstimulated subsets captured only a minor fraction of alloreactive clones. Naive T cells seemed more diverse than memory cells and seemed major alloresponse contributors. Significantly reduced by siplizumab was the cumulative frequency of alloreactive sequences, namely those traceable to unstimulated CD4+ memory cells.

Generated by immunoSEQ multiplex PCR, the TCRdb table keeps only in-frame clones and is missing some. Seen here are 98,000 or so clones, over 90% observed once, and the top ten hold 0.55% to 0.8%. Sequenced material: Tregs sorted from blood. This receptor was obtained from a human donor in good health. The rearrangement joins TRBV5-6 to TRBJ2-1, with 7 bases matching TRBD2. CDR3 in amino acids: CASSLTSDTEQFF. In DNA, the CDR3 is TGTGCCAGCAGCCTTACTAGCGACACCGAGCAGTTCTTC.